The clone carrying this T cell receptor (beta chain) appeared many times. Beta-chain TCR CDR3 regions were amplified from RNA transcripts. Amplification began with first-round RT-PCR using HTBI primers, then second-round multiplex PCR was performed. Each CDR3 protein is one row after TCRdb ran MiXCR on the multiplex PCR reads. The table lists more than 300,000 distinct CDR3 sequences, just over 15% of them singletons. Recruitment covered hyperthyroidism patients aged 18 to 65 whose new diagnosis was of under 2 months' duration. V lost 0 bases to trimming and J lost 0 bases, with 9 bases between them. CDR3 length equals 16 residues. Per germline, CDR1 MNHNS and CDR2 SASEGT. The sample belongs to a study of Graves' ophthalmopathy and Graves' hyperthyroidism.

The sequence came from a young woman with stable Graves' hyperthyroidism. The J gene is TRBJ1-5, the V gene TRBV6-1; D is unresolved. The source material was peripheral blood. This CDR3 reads CASSEALGFSNQPQHF. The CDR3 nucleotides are TGTGCCAGCAGTGAAGCTCTCGGGTTTAGCAATCAGCCCCAGCATTTT.